This T cell receptor (beta chain) is drawn from a study of blood T cell repertoires in COVID-19. Overall study context: COVID-19 samples from acute and convalescent phases originated in the United States, Italy and Spain. T cells, B-cell-depleted T cells, or PBMCs supplied cDNA or gDNA.

In the original processing: Amplification of reference gene primers was used by the study to estimate nucleated cell counts. Sequencing used immunoSEQ multiplex PCR; TCRdb keeps in-frame clones, though not all of them. That table furnishes V, J and clone size, whereas the DNA furnished D and trimming. There are around 200,000 clones in the sample; around 87% occur only once, and about 7% lies in the top ten. Germline V gives CDR1 LNHDA, CDR2 SQIVND (reference sequence). Trimming removed 3 bases at V and 2 bases at J, with 11 bases between. This CDR3 spans 15 amino acids. The receptor comes from a woman older than 75 in a cohort sampled during active or convalescent COVID-19. J is TRBJ1-5 and V is TRBV19; weak D call: TRBD1 (5 bases). Sequencing input: peripheral blood. The CDR3: CASSMGPFGNQPQHF. Written as DNA, the CDR3 is TGTGCCAGTAGTATGGGGCCCTTCGGCAATCAGCCCCAGCATTTT.